These T cell receptor beta chains were read from a single sample in a study of T cells in localized non-small cell lung cancer. This table comes from immunoSEQ multiplex PCR, and its TCRdb copy is limited to in-frame clones, with some not included. This table holds about 27,000 clones, about 90% found once. The starting material was peripheral blood, obtained before any cancer treatment. The source of these receptors is a woman aged 35 to 70 with stage I lung adenocarcinoma. CDR3s include the opening cysteine and the closing phenylalanine or tryptophan. Fields, in order: clone size, D gene, J gene, V gene, CDR3 protein, CDR3 DNA. D genes are given only for firm matches. Expanded clones are given a class, and other clones once, few, many or no size at all.

size: NA
D: TRBD1
J: TRBJ2-7
V: TRBV11-2
CDR3: CASSQGAYEQYF
DNA: TGTGCCAGCTCTCAGGGGGCGTACGAGCAGTACTTC

size: NA
D: TRBD2
J: TRBJ2-7
V: TRBV30
CDR3: CAWSPGLAYEQYF
DNA: TGTGCCTGGAGTCCGGGACTAGCTTACGAGCAGTACTTC

size: NA
D: TRBD1
J: TRBJ1-5
V: TRBV6-5
CDR3: CAILGTGGAQHF
DNA: TGTGCCATACTCGGGACAGGCGGAGCCCAGCATTTT

size: NA
D: NA
J: TRBJ1-4
V: TRBV5-1
CDR3: CASSLAGTTNEKLFF
DNA: TGCGCCAGCAGCTTGGCCGGAACAACTAATGAAAAACTGTTTTTT

size: NA
D: TRBD1
J: TRBJ2-7
V: TRBV23-1
CDR3: CASSQSSGDRGPNSYEQYF
DNA: TGCGCCAGCAGTCAATCGAGTGGGGACAGGGGCCCCAATTCGTATGAGCAGTACTTC

size: NA
D: NA
J: TRBJ1-5
V: TRBV7-6
CDR3: CASSLGGDQPQHF
DNA: TGTGCCAGCAGCTTAGGAGGGGATCAGCCCCAGCATTTT

size: NA
D: NA
J: TRBJ1-4
V: TRBV30
CDR3: CAWSVSGQGSEKLFF
DNA: TGTGCCTGGAGTGTTAGTGGGCAGGGAAGTGAAAAACTGTTTTTT

size: few
D: TRBD2
J: TRBJ2-3
V: TRBV4-3
CDR3: CASSQAAGGGPTDTQYF
DNA: TGCGCCAGCAGCCAAGCCGCCGGGGGAGGGCCCACAGATACGCAGTATTTT

size: NA
D: TRBD2
J: TRBJ2-7
V: TRBV11-2
CDR3: CARIRLAGSTYEQYF
DNA: TGTGCCAGAATCCGACTAGCGGGATCCACCTACGAGCAGTACTTC

size: once
D: TRBD1
J: TRBJ1-1
V: TRBV9
CDR3: CASSLGQGRYTEAFF
DNA: TGTGCCAGCAGCCTCGGACAGGGCCGTTACACTGAAGCTTTCTTT

size: few
D: TRBD2
J: TRBJ2-5
V: TRBV5-1
CDR3: CASTDPRGAGETQYF
DNA: TGCGCCAGCACCGATCCGCGGGGGGCGGGGGAGACCCAGTACTTC

size: once
D: TRBD1
J: TRBJ2-2
V: TRBV7-6
CDR3: CASSFGTGGSGELFF
DNA: TGTGCCAGCAGCTTCGGGACAGGGGGCTCCGGGGAGCTGTTTTTT

size: NA
D: NA
J: TRBJ2-3
V: TRBV7-9
CDR3: CALPVDYSIYF
DNA: TGTGCCCTCCCCGTCGACTATAGTATATATTTT

size: NA
D: TRBD1
J: TRBJ1-4
V: TRBV28
CDR3: CASSPTRQGKLFF
DNA: TGTGCCAGCAGTCCGACCCGACAGGGAAAACTGTTTTTT

size: NA
D: NA
J: TRBJ2-7
V: TRBV5-4
CDR3: CASSLVGIYEQYF
DNA: TGTGCCAGCAGCTTGGTCGGTATCTACGAGCAGTACTTC

size: NA
D: TRBD2
J: TRBJ2-3
V: TRBV4-3
CDR3: CASSQWSIGVAGDPDTQYF
DNA: TGCGCCAGCAGCCAGTGGTCTATTGGGGTAGCGGGAGACCCAGATACGCAGTATTTT

size: NA
D: TRBD1
J: TRBJ2-3
V: TRBV19
CDR3: CASSLDRGRVTDTQYF
DNA: TGTGCCAGTAGTCTAGACAGGGGGCGCGTGACAGATACGCAGTATTTT

size: NA
D: NA
J: TRBJ1-1
V: TRBV28
CDR3: CASSSRGTGNTEAFF
DNA: TGTGCCAGCAGTTCCAGAGGGACGGGGAACACTGAAGCTTTCTTT

size: once
D: NA
J: TRBJ2-1
V: TRBV19
CDR3: CASSPPVGRNNEQFF
DNA: TGTGCCAGTAGTCCCCCGGTGGGCAGAAACAATGAGCAGTTCTTC

size: NA
D: TRBD1
J: TRBJ1-1
V: TRBV5-1
CDR3: CASSWGGDRGLAFF
DNA: TGCGCCAGCAGCTGGGGAGGGGACAGGGGCTTGGCTTTCTTT

size: NA
D: NA
J: TRBJ1-1
V: TRBV14
CDR3: CASSAPSRGEAFF
DNA: TGTGCCAGCAGCGCGCCTTCCCGCGGTGAAGCTTTCTTT

size: NA
D: TRBD2
J: TRBJ2-7
V: TRBV6-5
CDR3: CASSYRREAVEQYF
DNA: TGTGCCAGCAGTTACCGCCGGGAGGCTGTCGAGCAGTACTTC

size: NA
D: NA
J: TRBJ1-6
V: TRBV19
CDR3: CASSTYNSPLHF
DNA: TGTGCCAGTAGTACCTATAATTCACCCCTCCACTTT

size: NA
D: NA
J: TRBJ2-7
V: TRBV27
CDR3: CASSLFAGGASYEQYF
DNA: TGTGCCAGCAGTTTATTCGCGGGTGGGGCGTCCTACGAGCAGTACTTC

size: NA
D: NA
J: TRBJ2-1
V: TRBV11-2
CDR3: CASSLDRDNNEQFF
DNA: TGTGCCAGCAGCTTGGACCGGGACAACAATGAGCAGTTCTTC